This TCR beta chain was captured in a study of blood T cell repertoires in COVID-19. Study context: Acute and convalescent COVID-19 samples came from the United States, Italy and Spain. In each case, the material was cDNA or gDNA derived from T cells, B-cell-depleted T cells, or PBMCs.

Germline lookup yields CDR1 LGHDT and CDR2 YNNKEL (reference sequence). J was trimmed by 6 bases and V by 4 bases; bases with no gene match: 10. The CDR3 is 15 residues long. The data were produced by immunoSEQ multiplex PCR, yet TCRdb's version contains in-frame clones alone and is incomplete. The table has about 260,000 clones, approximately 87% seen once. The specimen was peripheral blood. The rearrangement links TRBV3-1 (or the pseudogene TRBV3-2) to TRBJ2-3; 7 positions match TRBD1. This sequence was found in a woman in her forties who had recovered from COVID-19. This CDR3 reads CASSLTGVSEDTQYF. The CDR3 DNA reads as TGTGCCAGCAGCCTCACAGGGGTCTCTGAGGATACGCAGTATTTT.